This paragraph covers one T cell receptor (beta chain) sequence. Germline assignment: CDR1 LGHDT and CDR2 YNNKEL (reference sequence). The CDR3 totals 16 residues. Trimming cost V 0 bases and J 5 bases, with 15 bases left between them. These data belong to a study of blood T cell repertoires in COVID-19. Looking at the study overall: Nucleic acid was either cDNA or gDNA, and it came from T cells, B-cell-depleted T cells, or PBMCs.

Here immunoSEQ multiplex PCR was the method, and the copy in TCRdb shows in-frame clones only, minus some. The sample has around 190,000 clones, roughly 88% seen once. The TCR originated in a woman aged 18 to 35 who had recovered from COVID-19. V usage is TRBV3-1 (or the pseudogene TRBV3-2) and J usage is TRBJ2-3, with a weak D call TRBD2 (6 bases). The sequenced material came from PBMCs or T cells enriched from blood (not recorded which). CDR3 sequence: CASSQELGLGGDTQYF. The CDR3 bases are TGTGCCAGCAGCCAAGAGCTGGGTTTGGGGGGAGATACGCAGTATTTT.